The present entry profiles one TCR beta chain with its context. The antigen is unknown. The conserved final phenylalanine or tryptophan is absent from the CDR3, which likely points to a read error. The DNA is omitted, as the CDR3 cannot be located on it reliably, and the CDR3 follows TCRdb's listing. The sample comes from a study of long-term antiretroviral therapy in people with HIV. Study-wide results and caveats: Neither ART adherence, viral resistance nor therapy changes were documented.

It was version v3.0 of the immunoSEQ assay that was run at survey level. Here immunoSEQ multiplex PCR was the method, and the copy in TCRdb shows in-frame clones only, minus some. The top ten clones hold around a tenth of a sample with more than 20,000 clones, under 90% of them seen once. The sequence was obtained from a man aged 35 to 55 with HIV. Sequences were derived from unsorted PBMCs, sampled 2.4 to 2.5 years after starting antiretroviral therapy.

The CDR3 loop is CASSPGGL. The chain combines TRBV6-5 with TRBJ2-4; whether TRBD2, the table's D call, matches the DNA was not checked. CDR1 and CDR2 (germline): MNHEY, SVGAGI. The CDR3 region is 8 residues in length, termini included.